What follows is one TCR beta chain and its context. The record originates from a study of control samples from healthy donors and cancer patients. The data were produced by immunoSEQ multiplex PCR, yet TCRdb's version contains in-frame clones alone and is incomplete. The table lists roughly 150,000 clones, about 90% of them singletons. The CDR3 consists of 14 residues. The germline gives CDR1 MNHEY, CDR2 SVGAGI. The V and J ends lost 4 bases and 9 bases, in that order; junction bases with no gene match: 8. This receptor was obtained from a man between 18 and 35 years old in good health. The chain joins TRBV6-5 to TRBJ1-2; 10 bases match TRBD1. Material for sequencing was blood. In DNA form, the CDR3 reads TGTGCCAGCAGTTCCGGACAGGGGGTTATGAGCTACACCTTC. Protein product: CASSSGQGVMSYTF.